What follows describes a single TCR beta chain. The antigen is undetermined. The CDR3 runs to 14 residues. This sample is part of a study of T cells after yellow fever vaccination. 5'RACE template switching added a universal primer site and UMIs to TCR cDNA. TCRdb ran MiXCR on the 5' RACE reads and lists one entry per CDR3 protein. The repertoire holds hundreds of thousands of distinct CDR3 sequences, with approximately 13% as singletons. Notes on the study in general: Overlap between CD4 and CD8 compartments was detected for a small share of clonotypes. Post-booster repertoires contained most primary-vaccination clones again (roughly 95% CD4, about 90% CD8).

The chain recombines TRBV21-1 with TRBJ2-7; the table's TRBD2 call for D was not verified on the DNA. TRBV21-1 is shown as a pseudogene. The receptor's source is a man aged 25 to 45 who received the YFV17D yellow fever vaccine. The input for sequencing was PBMCs, taken on the day of the yellow fever booster vaccination. CDR3 nucleotides: TGTGCCAGCAGCAAAGGACTAGCGGCCTTGGAGCAGTACTTC. Translating it yields CASSKGLAALEQYF.